This TCR beta chain was recorded in a study of metastatic and nonmetastatic thyroid tumors. Study-wide background: Repertoire comparison spanned blood and tumor or nodule tissue of malignant and benign thyroid patients. Notes on the study in general: Across blood and tumor, TCR beta diversity in malignant thyroid tumors was reportedly significantly higher than in benign nodules.

As for this clone: Its antigen is unknown.

Original processing notes: CDR3 differences across clinicopathological groups were used to build a distant-metastasis classifier for papillary thyroid cancer. TCRdb used MiXCR to call clones anew from the PCR reads. These V and J calls are TCRdb output, not the study's own analysis. The sample comprises about 7,300 clones, under 20% of which are singletons, and over 7.5% rests with the top ten. The CDR3 has 19 amino acids. Each patient went into thyroid surgery without having received any treatment. The chain uses TRBV5-2 and TRBJ2-3; the table assigns TRBD2, which was not confirmed against the DNA. TRBV5-2 is an annotated pseudogene. The origin of this receptor is a female donor with papillary thyroid cancer or a benign thyroid nodule (not recorded which). Some clones in this sample may be carry-over from other donors' samples. Sequenced material: adjacent normal tissue. The CDR3, as DNA: TGTGCCACCAAAAAAACCGGGACTAGCGGGGAGGCGGGGGTAGATACGCAGTATTTT. This encodes CATKKTGTSGEAGVDTQYF.